The sequence of this T cell receptor (beta chain) was determined in a study of shared clonotypes between healthy human individuals. Overall study results and limits: Generation probabilities were higher for clonotypes shared across all four sorted-subset donors than for unshared ones. An anticipated effect of sequencing depth on clonotype sharing among donors was recognized. Genetic and exposure-history diversity was limited by the few donors.

V lost 3 bases and J lost 0, with 9 bases in between. CDR3 length equals 14 residues. CDR1 is SNHLY, CDR2 FYNNEI, per germline. Of note for this clone: Its antigen remains unidentified.

Clones were read by immunoSEQ multiplex PCR, and TCRdb kept only the in-frame ones, dropping some. The data show about 2 million clones, roughly 94% seen once. Sequences were obtained from naive CD4+ T cells sorted from blood. As for subset: CD45RA+ positively selected. The chain employs TRBV2 and TRBJ2-7; D is ambiguous. The clonotype comes from a man aged 18 to 30 in good health. The CDR3 is CASSEGSFSYEQYF. The CDR3 nucleotides are TGTGCCAGCAGTGAGGGCAGCTTCTCCTACGAGCAGTACTTC.